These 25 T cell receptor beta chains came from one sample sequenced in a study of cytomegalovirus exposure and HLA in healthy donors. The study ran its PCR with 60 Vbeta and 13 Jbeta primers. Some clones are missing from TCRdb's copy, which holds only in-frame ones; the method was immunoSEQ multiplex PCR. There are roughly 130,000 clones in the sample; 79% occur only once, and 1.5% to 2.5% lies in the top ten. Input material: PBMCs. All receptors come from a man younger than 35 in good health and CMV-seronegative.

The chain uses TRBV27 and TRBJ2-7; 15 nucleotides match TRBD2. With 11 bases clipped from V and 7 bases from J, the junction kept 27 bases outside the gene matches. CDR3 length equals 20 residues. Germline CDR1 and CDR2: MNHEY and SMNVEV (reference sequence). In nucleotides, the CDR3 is TGTGCCCCCTGGACTAGCGGGAGGGCCAATCCATTACCCCTACGCCTTGAGCAGTACTTC. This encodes CAPWTSGRANPLPLRLEQYF.

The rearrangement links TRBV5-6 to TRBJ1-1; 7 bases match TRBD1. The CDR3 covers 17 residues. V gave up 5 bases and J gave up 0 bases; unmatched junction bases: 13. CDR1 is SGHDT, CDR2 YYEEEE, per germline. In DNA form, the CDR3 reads TGTGCCAGCAGTACGACAGGGAGAGGGGGAATGAACACTGAAGCTTTCTTT. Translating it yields CASSTTGRGGMNTEAFF.

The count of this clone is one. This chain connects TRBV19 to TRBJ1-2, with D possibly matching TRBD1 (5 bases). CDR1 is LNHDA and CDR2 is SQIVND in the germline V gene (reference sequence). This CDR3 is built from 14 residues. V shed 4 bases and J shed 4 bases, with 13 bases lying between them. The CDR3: CASSTETGSYGYTF. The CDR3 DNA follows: TGTGCCAGTAGTACCGAAACAGGATCCTATGGCTACACCTTC.

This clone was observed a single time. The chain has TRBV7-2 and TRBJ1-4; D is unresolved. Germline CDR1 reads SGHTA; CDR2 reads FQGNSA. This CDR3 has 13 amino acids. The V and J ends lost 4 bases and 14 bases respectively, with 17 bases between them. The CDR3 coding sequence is TGTGCCAGCAGCTCCTCCCACGGTAATTCTCTGTTTTTT. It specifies CASSSSHGNSLFF.

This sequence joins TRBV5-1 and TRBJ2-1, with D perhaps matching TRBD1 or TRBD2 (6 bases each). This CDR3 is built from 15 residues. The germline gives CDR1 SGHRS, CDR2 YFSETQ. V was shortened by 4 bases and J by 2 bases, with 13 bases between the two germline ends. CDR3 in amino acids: CASSLGAGTYNEQFF. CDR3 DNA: TGCGCCAGCAGCCTGGGGGCGGGAACCTACAATGAGCAGTTCTTC.

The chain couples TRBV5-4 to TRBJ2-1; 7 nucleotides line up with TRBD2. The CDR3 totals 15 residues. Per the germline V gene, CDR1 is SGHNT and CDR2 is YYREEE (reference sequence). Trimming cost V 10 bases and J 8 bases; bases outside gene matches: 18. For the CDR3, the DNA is TGTGCCCTTCTGGGAGGGCGGGAGTCCGGTGATGAGCAGTTCTTC. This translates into CALLGGRESGDEQFF.

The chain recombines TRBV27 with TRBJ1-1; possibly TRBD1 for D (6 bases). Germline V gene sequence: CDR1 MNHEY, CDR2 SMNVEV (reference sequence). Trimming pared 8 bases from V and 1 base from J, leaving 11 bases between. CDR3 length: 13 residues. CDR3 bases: TGTGCCAGCCAAGAACAGGGGAACACTGAAGCTTTCTTT. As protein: CASQEQGNTEAFF.

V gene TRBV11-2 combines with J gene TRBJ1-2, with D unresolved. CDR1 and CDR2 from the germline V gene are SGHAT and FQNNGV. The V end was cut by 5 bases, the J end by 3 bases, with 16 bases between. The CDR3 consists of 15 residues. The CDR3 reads CASSRTLSGDYGYTF. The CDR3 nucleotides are TGTGCCAGCAGCCGAACCCTCAGTGGAGACTATGGCTACACCTTC.

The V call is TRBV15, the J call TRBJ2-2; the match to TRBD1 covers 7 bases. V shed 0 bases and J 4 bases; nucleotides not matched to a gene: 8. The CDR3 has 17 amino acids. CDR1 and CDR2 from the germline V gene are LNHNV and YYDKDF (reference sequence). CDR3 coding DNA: TGTGCCACCAGCAGAGATAGGGGGCAGGGCGGCACCGGGGAGCTGTTTTTT. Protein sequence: CATSRDRGQGGTGELFF.

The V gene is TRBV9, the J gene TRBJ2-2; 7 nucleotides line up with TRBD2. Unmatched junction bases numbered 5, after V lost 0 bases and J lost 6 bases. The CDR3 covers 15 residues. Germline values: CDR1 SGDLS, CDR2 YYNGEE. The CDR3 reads CASSVGTSGAGELFF. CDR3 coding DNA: TGTGCCAGCAGCGTAGGGACTAGTGGGGCCGGGGAGCTGTTTTTT.

CDR3 region: CASRGGQETQYF. CDR3 bases: TGTGCCAGTCGCGGGGGCCAAGAGACCCAGTACTTC. The chain joins TRBV19 to TRBJ2-5; 7 bases align to TRBD2. The CDR3 has 12 residues. The V segment lost 8 bases and the J segment 1 base; nucleotides outside the gene matches: 1. The V gene's germline CDR1 is LNHDA and CDR2 SQIVND (reference sequence).

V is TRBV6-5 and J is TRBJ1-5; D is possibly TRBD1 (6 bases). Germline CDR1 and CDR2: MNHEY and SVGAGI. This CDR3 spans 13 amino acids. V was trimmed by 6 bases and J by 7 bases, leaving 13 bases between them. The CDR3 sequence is CASRGTGMQPQHF. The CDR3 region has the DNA TGTGCCAGCAGGGGTACAGGGATGCAGCCCCAGCATTTT.

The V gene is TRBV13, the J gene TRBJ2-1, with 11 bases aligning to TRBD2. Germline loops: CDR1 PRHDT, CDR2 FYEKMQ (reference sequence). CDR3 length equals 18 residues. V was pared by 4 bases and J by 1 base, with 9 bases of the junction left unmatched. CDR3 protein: CASSSLHGLAGSYNEQFF. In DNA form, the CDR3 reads TGTGCCAGCAGCTCCCTACATGGACTAGCGGGTTCCTACAATGAGCAGTTCTTC.

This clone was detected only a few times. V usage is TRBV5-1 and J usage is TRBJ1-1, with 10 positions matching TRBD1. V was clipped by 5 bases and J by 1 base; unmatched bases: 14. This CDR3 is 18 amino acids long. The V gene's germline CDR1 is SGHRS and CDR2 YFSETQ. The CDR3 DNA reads TGCGCCAGCAGGCATGAACCGGGACAGGGGCGCGCGAACACTGAAGCTTTCTTT. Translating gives CASRHEPGQGRANTEAFF.

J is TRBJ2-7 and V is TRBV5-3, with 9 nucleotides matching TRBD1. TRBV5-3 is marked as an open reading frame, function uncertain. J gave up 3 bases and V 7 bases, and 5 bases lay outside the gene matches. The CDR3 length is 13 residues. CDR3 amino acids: CARRTGGYYEQYF. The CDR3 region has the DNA TGTGCCAGACGAACAGGGGGCTACTACGAGCAGTACTTC.

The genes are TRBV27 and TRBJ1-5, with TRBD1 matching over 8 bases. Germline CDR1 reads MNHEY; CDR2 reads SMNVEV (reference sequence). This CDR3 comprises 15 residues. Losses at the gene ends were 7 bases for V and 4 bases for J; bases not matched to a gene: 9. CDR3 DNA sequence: TGTGCCAGCAAATCGGGACAGGTGTTAAATCAGCCCCAGCATTTT. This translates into CASKSGQVLNQPQHF.

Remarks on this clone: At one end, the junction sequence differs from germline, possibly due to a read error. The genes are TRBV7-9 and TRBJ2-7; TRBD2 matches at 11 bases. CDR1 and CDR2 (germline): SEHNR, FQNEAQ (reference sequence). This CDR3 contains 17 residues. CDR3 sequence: CSSSLDLIAGGRHEQYF. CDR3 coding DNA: TGTTCCAGCAGCTTGGACCTTATAGCGGGAGGGCGTCACGAGCAGTACTTC.

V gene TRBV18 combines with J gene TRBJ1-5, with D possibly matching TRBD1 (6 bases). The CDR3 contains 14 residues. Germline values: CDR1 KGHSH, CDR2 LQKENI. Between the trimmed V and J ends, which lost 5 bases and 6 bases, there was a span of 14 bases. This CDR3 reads CASSVVQGAQPQHF. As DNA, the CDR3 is TGTGCCAGCTCAGTTGTACAGGGAGCTCAGCCCCAGCATTTT.

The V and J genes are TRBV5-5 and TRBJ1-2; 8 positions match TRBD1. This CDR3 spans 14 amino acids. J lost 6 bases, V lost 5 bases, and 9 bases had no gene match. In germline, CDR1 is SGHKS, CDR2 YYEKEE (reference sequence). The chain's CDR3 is CASRTTGVEDGYTF. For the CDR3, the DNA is TGTGCCAGCAGAACGACAGGGGTGGAAGATGGCTACACCTTC.

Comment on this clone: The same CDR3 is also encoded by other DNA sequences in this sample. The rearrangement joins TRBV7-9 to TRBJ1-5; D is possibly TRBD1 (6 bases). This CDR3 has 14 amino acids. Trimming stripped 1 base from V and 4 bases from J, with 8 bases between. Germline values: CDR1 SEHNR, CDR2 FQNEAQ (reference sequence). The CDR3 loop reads CASSLGTVNQPQHF. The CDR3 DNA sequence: TGTGCCAGCAGCTTAGGGACAGTTAATCAGCCCCAGCATTTT. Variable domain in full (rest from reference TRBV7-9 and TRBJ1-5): DTGVSQNPRHKITKRGQNVTFRCDPISEHNRLYWYRQTLGQGPEFLTYFQNEAQLEKSRLLSDRFSAERPKGSFSTLEIQRTEQGDSAMYLCASSLGTVNQPQHFGDGTRLSIL.

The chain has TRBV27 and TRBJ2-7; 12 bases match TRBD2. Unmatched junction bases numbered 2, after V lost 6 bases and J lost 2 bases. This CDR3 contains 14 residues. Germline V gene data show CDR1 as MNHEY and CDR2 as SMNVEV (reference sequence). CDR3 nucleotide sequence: TGTGCCAGCAGGGGACTAGCGGGTACCTACGAGCAGTACTTC. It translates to CASRGLAGTYEQYF.

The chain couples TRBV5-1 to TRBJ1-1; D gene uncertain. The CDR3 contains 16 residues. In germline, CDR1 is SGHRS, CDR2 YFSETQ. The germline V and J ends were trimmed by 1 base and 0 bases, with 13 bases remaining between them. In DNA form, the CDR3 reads TGCGCCAGCAGCTTGTTCTCCAATACAGTGAACACTGAAGCTTTCTTT. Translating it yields CASSLFSNTVNTEAFF. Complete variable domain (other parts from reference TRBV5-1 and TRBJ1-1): KAGVTQTPRYLIKTRGQQVTLSCSPISGHRSVSWYQQTPGQGLQFLFEYFSETQRNKGNFPGRFSGRQFSNSRSEMNVSTLELGDSALYLCASSLFSNTVNTEAFFGQGTRLTVV.

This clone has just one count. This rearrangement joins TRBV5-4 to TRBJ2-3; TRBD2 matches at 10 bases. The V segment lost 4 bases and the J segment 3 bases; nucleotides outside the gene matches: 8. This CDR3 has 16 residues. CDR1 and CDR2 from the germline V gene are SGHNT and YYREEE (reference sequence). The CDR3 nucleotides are TGTGCCAGCAGCACGGACTGGACTAGCGGAACAGATACGCAGTATTTT. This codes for CASSTDWTSGTDTQYF.

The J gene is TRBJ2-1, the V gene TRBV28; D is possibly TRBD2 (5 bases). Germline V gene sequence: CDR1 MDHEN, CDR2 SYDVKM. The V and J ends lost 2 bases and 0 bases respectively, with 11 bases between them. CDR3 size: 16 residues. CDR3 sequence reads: CASSLLALSSYNEQFF. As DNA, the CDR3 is TGTGCCAGCAGTTTACTAGCCTTGAGCTCCTACAATGAGCAGTTCTTC.

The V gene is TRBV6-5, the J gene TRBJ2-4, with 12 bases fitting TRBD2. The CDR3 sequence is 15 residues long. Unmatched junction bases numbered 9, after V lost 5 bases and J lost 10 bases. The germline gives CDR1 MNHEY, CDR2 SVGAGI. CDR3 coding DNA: TGTGCCAGCAGTCTAAACGGACTAGCGGGGAGTATTCAGTACTTC. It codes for CASSLNGLAGSIQYF.